The next 16 T cell receptor beta chains were all read from a single sample in a study of Ad26.COV2.S vaccination and SARS-CoV-2 variants. As for treatment: about 20 received Ad26.COV2.S at low or high dose, single or two shots; about 5 received placebo; per-sample allocation not given. Specimens were obtained on day 63 following the first vaccine or placebo injection. Sequencing used immunoSEQ multiplex PCR; TCRdb keeps in-frame clones, though not all of them. Of around 340,000 clones in the sample, about 88% were seen once. The input for sequencing was peripheral blood, taken in a trial of Ad26.COV2.S vaccine versus placebo. These receptors all come from a person between 18 and 59 years old who received the Ad26.COV2.S COVID-19 vaccine or a placebo.

This clone was detected a few times. CDR3 nucleotide sequence: TGTGCCAGCAGTTTTCAGGCGAACTATGGCTACACCTTC. This codes for CASSFQANYGYTF. The chain is built from TRBV27 and TRBJ1-2; D not certain. Germline V gene lookup returns CDR1 MNHEY and CDR2 SMNVEV (reference sequence). This CDR3 has 13 residues. V lost 3 bases to trimming and J lost 2 bases, with 7 bases between them.

V usage is TRBV27 and J usage is TRBJ2-5, with D perhaps TRBD1 (5 bases). Trimming pared 5 bases from V and 7 bases from J, leaving 20 bases between. Germline V gene lookup returns CDR1 MNHEY and CDR2 SMNVEV (reference sequence). CDR3 size: 15 residues. CDR3 residues: CASSPDGGAPGTQYF. CDR3 nucleotides: TGTGCCAGCAGTCCCGATGGTGGGGCCCCAGGGACCCAGTACTTC.

This chain links TRBV5-1 with TRBJ1-4; the D gene is possibly TRBD1 (5 bases). The ends were cut back, 4 bases at V and 3 bases at J, with 13 bases in the middle. Germline assignment: CDR1 SGHRS and CDR2 YFSETQ. This CDR3 is 15 amino acids long. CDR3 sequence reads: CASSKDRTSNEKLFF. CDR3 bases: TGCGCCAGCAGCAAAGACAGAACGTCTAATGAAAAACTGTTTTTT.

The V call is TRBV6-4, the J call TRBJ1-5; D unclear. The ends were cut back, 3 bases at V and 1 base at J, with 4 bases in the middle. The length of the CDR3 is 13 residues. In germline, CDR1 is MRHNA, CDR2 SNTAGT. DNA for the CDR3: TGTGCCAGCAGTGAGGGAAGCAATCAGCCCCAGCATTTT. This sequence encodes CASSEGSNQPQHF.

The V call is TRBV18, the J call TRBJ2-1; D call uncertain. This CDR3 contains 14 residues. The germline gives CDR1 KGHSH, CDR2 LQKENI. V lost 3 bases and J 4 bases, leaving 10 bases between the germline ends. In DNA form, the CDR3 reads TGTGCCAGCTCACCGACACCCCGGTACAATGAGCAGTTCTTC. As protein: CASSPTPRYNEQFF. The full variable domain, its missing parts supplied by reference TRBV18 and TRBJ2-1, is NAGVMQNPRHLVRRRGQEARLRCSPMKGHSHVYWYRQLPEEGLKFMVYLQKENIIDESGMPKERFSAEFPKEGPSILRIQQVVRGDSAAYFCASSPTPRYNEQFFGPGTRLTVL.

DNA of the CDR3: TGTGCCAGCAGCCGCGACAGGGCCTCTGGAAACACCATATATTTT. Its translation: CASSRDRASGNTIYF. This chain uses TRBV7-9 with TRBJ1-3; 7 bases fit TRBD1. The V and J ends lost 5 bases and 0 bases, in that order; junction bases with no gene match: 4. In germline, CDR1 is SEHNR, CDR2 FQNEAQ (reference sequence). The CDR3 has 15 residues.

The chain has TRBV30 and TRBJ1-4; TRBD1 aligns across 7 bases. V trimming: 4 bases; J trimming: 7 bases; junction bases outside the gene matches: 15. CDR1 and CDR2 from the germline V gene are GTSNPN and SVGIG (reference sequence). CDR3 size: 16 residues. CDR3 DNA: TGTGCCTGGACGACAGGGCACGATTCTTTAGGTGAAAAACTGTTTTTT. Protein: CAWTTGHDSLGEKLFF. Combining the CDR3 with reference TRBV30 and TRBJ1-4 gives the whole variable domain SQTIHQWPATLVQPVGSPLSLECTVEGTSNPNLYWYRQAAGRGLQLLFYSVGIGQISSEVPQNLSASRPQDRQFILSSKKLLLSDSGFYLCAWTTGHDSLGEKLFFGSGTQLSVL.

The chain has TRBV4-3 and TRBJ2-2; no definite D call. Deletions cut 2 bases from V and 0 bases from J, with 10 bases between. Germline V gene lookup returns CDR1 LGHNA and CDR2 YSLEER. This CDR3 is built from 16 residues. CDR3 region: CASSQKGTANTGELFF. CDR3 coding DNA: TGCGCCAGCAGCCAAAAGGGAACAGCGAACACCGGGGAGCTGTTTTTT.

The chain uses TRBV7-2 and TRBJ2-2, with a weak D call TRBD1 (6 bases). CDR1 SGHTA and CDR2 FQGNSA come from the germline V gene. There are 18 residues in the CDR3. Trimming pared 1 base from V and 2 bases from J, leaving 17 bases between. In nucleotides, the CDR3 is TGTGCCAGCAGCTTAGGGCGCAGGGGAAAGCCAAACACCGGGGAGCTGTTTTTT. Translated, it gives CASSLGRRGKPNTGELFF.

The chain combines TRBV7-8 with TRBJ2-1; 8 bases agree with TRBD1. The ends lost 3 bases at V and 6 bases at J; junction bases unmatched: 10. The CDR3 consists of 16 residues. CDR1 is SGHVS, CDR2 FQNEAQ, per germline. The CDR3 loop reads CASSFRSGGPINEQFF. CDR3 sequence (DNA): TGTGCCAGCAGCTTTCGGTCAGGGGGCCCGATCAATGAGCAGTTCTTC. Complete variable domain (other parts from reference TRBV7-8 and TRBJ2-1): GAGVSQSPRYKVAKRGQDVALRCDPISGHVSLFWYQQALGQGPEFLTYFQNEAQLDKSGLPSDRFFAERPEGSVSTLKIQRTQQEDSAVYLCASSFRSGGPINEQFFGPGTRLTVL.

This rearrangement joins TRBV5-6 to TRBJ1-6; tentatively, D is TRBD1 (6 bases). CDR1 and CDR2 from the germline V gene are SGHDT and YYEEEE. This CDR3 is built from 16 residues. Trimming left V 4 bases short and J 5 bases short, with 16 bases between. The CDR3 DNA follows: TGTGCCAGCAGCACCCCGGGGGGGCAGAATAATTCACCCCTCCACTTT. Translating gives CASSTPGGQNNSPLHF.

This clone was found once. The junction differs from germline at one of its ends, possibly a read error. This CDR3 reads CASSPGRQGPNRGVF. The CDR3 bases are TGTGCCAGCAGCCCTGGTCGACAGGGACCGAATCGGGGGGTTTTT. The chain links TRBV7-8 to TRBJ1-4; 7 bases line up with TRBD1. The germline gives CDR1 SGHVS, CDR2 FQNEAQ. This CDR3 spans 15 amino acids.

The V call is TRBV3-1 (or the pseudogene TRBV3-2), the J call TRBJ1-1; D uncertain. V was trimmed by 2 bases and J by 0 bases, leaving 7 bases between them. The CDR3 runs to 14 residues. Germline CDR1 is LGHDT and CDR2 is YNNKEL (reference sequence). The CDR3 bases are TGTGCCAGCAGCCAACCGGGGATGAACACTGAAGCTTTCTTT. Amino acids: CASSQPGMNTEAFF.

In DNA form, the CDR3 reads TGTGCCAGCAGCCCGACCTGGGAGCAGCCCCAGCATTTT. It translates to CASSPTWEQPQHF. The chain is built from TRBV3-1 (or the pseudogene TRBV3-2) and TRBJ1-5, with unresolved D. The CDR3 sequence is 13 residues long. Germline V CDR1 and CDR2: LGHDT, YNNKEL (reference sequence). The V gene lost 4 bases and the J gene lost 7 bases, with 11 bases spanning the gap.

The rearrangement uses TRBV6-6 and TRBJ1-4; D unresolved. V lost 2 bases, J lost 0 bases, and 4 bases lay in between. This CDR3 region has 14 residues. Germline values: CDR1 MNHNY, CDR2 SVGAGI (reference sequence). The CDR3 DNA sequence: TGTGCCAGCAGTTACGAGGCAACTAATGAAAAACTGTTTTTT. This sequence encodes CASSYEATNEKLFF.

This chain connects TRBV19 to TRBJ2-1, with a possible D match to TRBD2 (6 bases). Trimming cost V 7 bases and J 6 bases, with 10 bases left between them. Germline V gene data show CDR1 as LNHDA and CDR2 as SQIVND (reference sequence). This CDR3 region has 12 residues. The CDR3, as DNA: TGTGCCAGTATAGGTAGCGGCAATGAGCAGTTCTTC. It translates to CASIGSGNEQFF.